A selection of T cell receptor beta chains follows, all from one sample in a study of T cells of healthy individuals. Via MiXCR, TCRdb re-called the 5' RACE reads, giving one row per CDR3 protein. The sample holds around 63,000 distinct CDR3 sequences, about a sixth seen once. The receptors derive from a human donor in good health. CDR3s include the opening cysteine and the closing phenylalanine or tryptophan. The order of the fields is CDR3 protein, CDR3 DNA, D gene, J gene, clone size, V gene. D genes are given only for firm matches. Clone size is stated in some rows and not others, as once, few, many or a class when expanded.

CASSEIAGISAREQYF,TGTGCCAGCAGTGAAATAGCAGGGATTAGCGCGCGGGAGCAGTACTTC,.,TRBJ2-7,.,TRBV6-1
CASSVVGDMNTEAFF,TGTGCCAGCAGCGTAGTCGGGGACATGAACACTGAAGCTTTCTTT,.,TRBJ1-1,many,TRBV7-6
CASSLLGLAGRYEQYF,TGTGCCAGCTCACTTCTAGGACTAGCGGGAAGATACGAGCAGTACTTC,TRBD2,TRBJ2-7,many,TRBV18
CASSSEYRGGTDTQYF,TGTGCCAGCAGCTCGGAATACAGGGGAGGCACAGATACGCAGTATTTT,TRBD1,TRBJ2-3,few,TRBV7-2
CASSQGAGGPRKNIQYF,TGTGCCAGCAGCCAAGGGGCGGGGGGGCCTAGAAAAAACATTCAGTACTTC,TRBD2,TRBJ2-4,.,TRBV3-1
CSARDWRGLQTQYF,TGCAGTGCTAGGGACTGGAGAGGGTTGCAGACCCAGTACTTC,.,TRBJ2-5,many,TRBV20-1
CASSPRTESNQPQHF,TGTGCCAGCAGTCCACGGACAGAAAGCAATCAGCCCCAGCATTTT,.,TRBJ1-5,once,TRBV12-3/TRBV12-4
CATRMGDTQYF,TGTGCCACTAGGATGGGAGATACGCAGTATTTT,.,TRBJ2-3,few,TRBV24-1
CASSLATQLVYEQFF,TGCGCCAGCAGCTTGGCCACCCAACTAGTCTATGAGCAGTTCTTC,.,TRBJ2-1,many,TRBV5-1
CSARDRVLRETQYF,TGCAGTGCTCGGGACAGGGTTTTACGAGAGACCCAGTACTTC,TRBD1,TRBJ2-5,.,TRBV20-1
CATSRETKRDEQFF,TGTGCCACCAGCAGGGAGACTAAGAGGGATGAGCAGTTCTTC,.,TRBJ2-1,few,TRBV15
CSVAPAGDNTQYF,TGCAGCGTTGCTCCAGCAGGGGATAATACGCAGTATTTT,.,TRBJ2-3,few,TRBV29-1